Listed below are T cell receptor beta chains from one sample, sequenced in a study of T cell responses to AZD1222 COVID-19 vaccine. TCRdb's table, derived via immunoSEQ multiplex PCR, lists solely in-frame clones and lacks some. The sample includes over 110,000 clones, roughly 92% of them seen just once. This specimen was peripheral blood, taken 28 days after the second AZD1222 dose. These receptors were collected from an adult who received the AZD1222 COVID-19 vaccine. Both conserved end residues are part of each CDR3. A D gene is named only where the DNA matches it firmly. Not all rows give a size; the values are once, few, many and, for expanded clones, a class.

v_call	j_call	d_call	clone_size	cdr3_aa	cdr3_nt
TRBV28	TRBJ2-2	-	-	CASGSNTGELFF	TGTGCCAGCGGTTCGAACACCGGGGAGCTGTTTTTT
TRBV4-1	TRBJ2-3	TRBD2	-	CASSYAGAGGPMSTDTQYF	TGCGCCAGCAGCTACGCAGGAGCGGGAGGGCCAATGAGCACAGATACGCAGTATTTT
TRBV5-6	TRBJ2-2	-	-	CASSRGAGNTGELFF	TGTGCCAGCAGTCGCGGGGCAGGGAACACCGGGGAGCTGTTTTTT
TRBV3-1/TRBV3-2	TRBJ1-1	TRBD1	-	CASSQYTGTDAEAFF	TGTGCCAGCAGCCAGTATACCGGGACAGACGCTGAAGCTTTCTTT
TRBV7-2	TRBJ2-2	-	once	CASSLDSGPANTGELFF	TGTGCCAGCAGCTTAGATTCGGGACCCGCGAACACCGGGGAGCTGTTTTTT
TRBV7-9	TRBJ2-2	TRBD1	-	CASSFVRGPGELFF	TGTGCCAGCAGCTTCGTCAGGGGGCCCGGGGAGCTGTTTTTT
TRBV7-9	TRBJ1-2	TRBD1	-	CASSLEVGTGGTGYTF	TGTGCCAGCAGCCTCGAAGTCGGGACAGGGGGCACTGGCTACACCTTC
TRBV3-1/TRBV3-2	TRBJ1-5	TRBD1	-	CASSLQGNQPQHF	TGTGCCAGCAGCCTACAGGGGAATCAGCCCCAGCATTTT
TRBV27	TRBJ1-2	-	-	CASSLRTGSYGYTF	TGTGCCAGCAGTCTAAGGACGGGATCCTATGGCTACACCTTC
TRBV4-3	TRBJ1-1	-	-	CASSQESWGTEAFF	TGCGCCAGCAGCCAAGAAAGTTGGGGTACTGAAGCTTTCTTT
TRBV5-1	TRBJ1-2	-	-	CASSAGAYSPGGYGYTF	TGCGCCAGCAGCGCAGGGGCCTACAGCCCCGGAGGCTATGGCTACACCTTC
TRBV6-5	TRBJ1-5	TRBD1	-	CASSSRDRGNNQPQHF	TGTGCCAGCAGTTCCCGGGACAGGGGTAACAATCAGCCCCAGCATTTT
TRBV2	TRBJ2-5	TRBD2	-	CASRGLAGETQYF	TGTGCCAGCAGGGGACTAGCGGGTGAGACCCAGTACTTC
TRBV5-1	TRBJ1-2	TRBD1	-	CASSLGQGARGYTF	TGCGCCAGCAGCCTGGGCCAGGGGGCGCGCGGCTACACCTTC
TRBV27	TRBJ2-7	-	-	CASSLKPWAYEQYF	TGTGCCAGCAGTTTAAAACCGTGGGCCTACGAGCAGTACTTC
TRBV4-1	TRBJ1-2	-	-	CASSQDLTSFGYTF	TGCGCCAGCAGCCAAGATCTCACTTCGTTTGGCTACACCTTC
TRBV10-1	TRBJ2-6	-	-	CASSGGAISGANVLTF	TGCGCCAGCAGTGGGGGCGCCATCTCTGGGGCCAACGTCCTGACTTTC
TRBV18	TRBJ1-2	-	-	CASSQDHGAANYGYTF	TGTGCCAGCTCACAAGATCACGGGGCAGCTAACTATGGCTACACCTTC
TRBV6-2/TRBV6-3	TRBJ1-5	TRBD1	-	CASSYSSRGNQPQHF	TGTGCCAGCAGTTACTCGAGCAGGGGGAATCAGCCCCAGCATTTT
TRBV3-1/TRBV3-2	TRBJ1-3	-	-	CASSLPRPGALGNTIYF	TGTGCCAGCAGCCTTCCCAGACCAGGGGCGCTCGGAAACACCATATATTTT
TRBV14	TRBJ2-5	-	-	CASSQDTGTIQETQYF	TGTGCCAGCAGCCAAGATACGGGGACCATCCAAGAGACCCAGTACTTC
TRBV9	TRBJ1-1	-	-	CASSVGVGNTEAFF	TGTGCCAGCAGCGTAGGGGTAGGGAACACTGAAGCTTTCTTT
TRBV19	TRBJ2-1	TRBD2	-	CASSRAREWDNEQFF	TGTGCCAGTAGTAGGGCGCGGGAGTGGGACAATGAGCAGTTCTTC
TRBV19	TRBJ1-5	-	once	CASKGQNSNQPQHF	TGTGCCAGTAAAGGACAGAATAGCAATCAGCCCCAGCATTTT
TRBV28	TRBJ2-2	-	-	CASSWGAANTGELFF	TGTGCCAGCAGTTGGGGAGCAGCAAACACCGGGGAGCTGTTTTTT
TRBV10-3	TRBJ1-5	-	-	CAISDEAYSNQPQHF	TGTGCCATCAGTGACGAGGCTTATAGCAATCAGCCCCAGCATTTT
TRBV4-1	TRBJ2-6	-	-	CASSQGRGPGANVLTF	TGCGCCAGCAGCCAAGGAAGAGGGCCCGGGGCCAACGTCCTGACTTTC
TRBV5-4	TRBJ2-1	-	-	CASSLPGSYNEQFF	TGTGCCAGCAGCTTGCCGGGCTCCTACAATGAGCAGTTCTTC
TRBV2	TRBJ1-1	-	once	CASSESRVSEAFF	TGTGCCAGCAGTGAAAGCAGGGTCTCTGAAGCTTTCTTT
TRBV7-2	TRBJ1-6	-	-	CASSLGGGSAPLHF	TGTGCCAGCAGCTTAGGCGGGGGATCGGCACCCCTCCACTTT
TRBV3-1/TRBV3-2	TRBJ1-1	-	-	CASSQGENTEAFF	TGTGCCAGCAGCCAAGGGGAGAACACTGAAGCTTTCTTT
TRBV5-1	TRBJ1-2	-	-	CASSLPGLSYGYTF	TGCGCCAGCAGCTTGCCAGGGTTGAGCTATGGCTACACCTTC
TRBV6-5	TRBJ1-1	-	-	CASSYSMGGTEAFF	TGTGCCAGCAGTTACTCGATGGGGGGCACTGAAGCTTTCTTT
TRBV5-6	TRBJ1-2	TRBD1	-	CASSRQGNNYGYTF	TGTGCCAGCAGCAGACAGGGGAACAACTATGGCTACACCTTC
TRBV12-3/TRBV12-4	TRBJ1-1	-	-	CASSPGLNTEAFF	TGTGCCAGCAGTCCCGGGCTGAACACTGAAGCTTTCTTT
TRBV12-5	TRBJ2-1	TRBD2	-	CASGSGLAGVSNTRGHNEQFF	TGTGCTAGTGGATCCGGACTAGCGGGAGTTAGCAACACGAGGGGCCACAATGAGCAGTTCTTC
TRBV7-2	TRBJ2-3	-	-	CASSLADTQYF	TGTGCCAGCAGCTTAGCAGATACGCAGTATTTT
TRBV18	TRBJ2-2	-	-	CASSPTVGDAGELFF	TGTGCCAGCTCACCAACCGTTGGGGATGCCGGGGAGCTGTTTTTT
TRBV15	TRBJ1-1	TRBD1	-	CATSIIRGPTEAFF	TGTGCCACCAGCATAATCAGGGGGCCTACTGAAGCTTTCTTT
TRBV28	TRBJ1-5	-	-	CASRGAVNQPQHF	TGTGCCAGCAGAGGGGCAGTCAATCAGCCCCAGCATTTT